Below, one T cell receptor beta chain is given with its context. Its specificity is not known. The record originates from a study of cytomegalovirus exposure and HLA in healthy donors. Points from the study as a whole: In a later analysis, 15,000 to 20,000 TCR beta sequences were associated with HLA alleles at 0.05 false discovery rate.

V was pared by 6 bases and J by 3 bases, with 10 bases of the junction left unmatched. Germline loops: CDR1 MNHNS, CDR2 SASEGT. The CDR3 sequence is 15 residues long. PCR employed 60 Vbeta and 13 Jbeta primers. Clones were read by immunoSEQ multiplex PCR, and TCRdb kept only the in-frame ones, dropping some. The sample has tens of thousands of clones, about 63% seen once. Sequences were obtained from PBMCs. This sequence joins TRBV6-1 and TRBJ2-7; 8 nucleotides match TRBD2. This TCR derives from a middle-aged man in good health and CMV-seropositive. CDR3 amino acids: CASRPTSARNYEQYF. Here the CDR3 DNA reads TGTGCCAGCAGGCCGACTAGCGCCAGGAACTACGAGCAGTACTTC.